The 9 T cell receptor beta chains given below trace back to one sample, sequenced in a study of T cell changes during pregnancy in multiple sclerosis. Only in-frame clones appear in the TCRdb table, and some are missing; sequencing was by immunoSEQ multiplex PCR. The table has 55,000 to 80,000 clones, under 90% seen once; the top ten hold over 7.5%. The sequences come from peripheral blood, collected after pregnancy. These receptors were collected from a female donor in good health, enrolled as a control in a pregnancy study.

The chain combines TRBV28 with TRBJ1-1, with TRBD1 as a possible D gene (5 bases). Germline-derived CDR1 and CDR2 are MDHEN and SYDVKM. The CDR3 consists of 15 residues. Between the trimmed V and J ends, which lost 6 bases and 1 base, there was a span of 15 bases. CDR3 coding DNA: TGTGCCAGCAGCAACCCACGTAGGGGGAACACTGAAGCTTTCTTT. It encodes CASSNPRRGNTEAFF. Full variable domain (outside the CDR3, taken from reference TRBV28 and TRBJ1-1): DVKVTQSSRYLVKRTGEKVFLECVQDMDHENMFWYRQDPGLGLRLIYFSYDVKMKEKGDIPEGYSVSREKKERFSLILESASTNQTSMYLCASSNPRRGNTEAFFGQGTRLTVV.

The chain uses TRBV6-1 and TRBJ1-2; a possible D gene is TRBD1 (5 bases). The CDR3 contains 15 residues. CDR1 is MNHNS and CDR2 is SASEGT in the germline V gene. Trimming took 4 bases from V and 7 from J, leaving 19 bases between them. The CDR3 is CASSGEYGTSTGYTF. The CDR3, as DNA: TGTGCCAGCAGTGGGGAATACGGGACTTCTACTGGCTACACCTTC.

The V gene is TRBV5-4, the J gene TRBJ2-7; 8 nucleotides align to TRBD1. Germline CDR1 SGHNT, CDR2 YYREEE (reference sequence). The length of the CDR3 is 14 residues. The ends lost 4 bases at V and 7 bases at J; junction bases unmatched: 10. The CDR3 nucleotides read TGTGCCAGCAGCCAGACAGGGGATACTGGGGAGCAGTACTTC. Encoded protein: CASSQTGDTGEQYF.

The chain uses TRBV7-9 and TRBJ2-3, with a possible D match to TRBD2 (7 bases). Trimming cost V 6 bases and J 4 bases, with 17 bases left between them. The CDR3 sequence is 15 residues long. Germline CDR1 reads SEHNR; CDR2 reads FQNEAQ (reference sequence). Written as DNA, the CDR3 is TGTGCCAGCAGTGACTGGGGGGGGCCCTCAGATACGCAGTATTTT. Translated, it gives CASSDWGGPSDTQYF.

The chain joins TRBV7-9 to TRBJ1-1; D remains ambiguous. The V gene lost 4 bases and the J gene lost 11 bases, with 14 bases spanning the gap. Germline V CDR1 and CDR2: SEHNR, FQNEAQ (reference sequence). The CDR3 extends over 12 amino acids. The CDR3 spells CASSSDLLSAFF. In DNA form, the CDR3 reads TGTGCCAGCAGCTCCGATCTGCTATCGGCTTTCTTT.

The V and J genes are TRBV19 and TRBJ2-3; D possibly corresponds to TRBD1 (6 bases). Trimming stripped 4 bases from V and 2 bases from J, with 10 bases between. Germline V gene sequence: CDR1 LNHDA, CDR2 SQIVND (reference sequence). This CDR3 is 14 amino acids long. The chain's CDR3 is CASSRTASTDTQYF. CDR3 DNA sequence: TGTGCCAGTAGTAGGACAGCCTCCACAGATACGCAGTATTTT.

The rearrangement joins TRBV7-8 to TRBJ1-5; D gene unclear. Per germline, CDR1 SGHVS and CDR2 FQNEAQ. The V gene lost 5 bases and the J gene lost 0 bases, with 5 bases spanning the gap. This CDR3 region has 13 residues. CDR3 loop: CASSTYSNQPQHF. CDR3 DNA sequence: TGTGCCAGCAGCACATATAGCAATCAGCCCCAGCATTTT.

The count of this clone is one. The chain has TRBV29-1 and TRBJ2-7, with 7 nucleotides matching TRBD1. The CDR3 is 16 residues long. V lost 1 base to trimming and J lost 7 bases; unmatched junction nucleotides: 16. The germline V gene encodes CDR1 SQVTM and CDR2 ANQGSEA. In DNA, the CDR3 is TGCAGCGTTGAAGGGCAGACAGGGTGGCCGAGGGGGGAGCAGTACTTC. It translates to CSVEGQTGWPRGEQYF.

The V gene is TRBV7-9, the J gene TRBJ2-7, with 7 bases that match TRBD1. Germline CDR1 reads SEHNR; CDR2 reads FQNEAQ (reference sequence). Trimming removed 5 bases from V and 6 bases from J; junction bases left unmatched: 4. This CDR3 has 12 residues. This CDR3 reads CASSQTGTEQYF. CDR3 DNA sequence: TGTGCCAGCAGCCAGACAGGGACCGAGCAGTACTTC.